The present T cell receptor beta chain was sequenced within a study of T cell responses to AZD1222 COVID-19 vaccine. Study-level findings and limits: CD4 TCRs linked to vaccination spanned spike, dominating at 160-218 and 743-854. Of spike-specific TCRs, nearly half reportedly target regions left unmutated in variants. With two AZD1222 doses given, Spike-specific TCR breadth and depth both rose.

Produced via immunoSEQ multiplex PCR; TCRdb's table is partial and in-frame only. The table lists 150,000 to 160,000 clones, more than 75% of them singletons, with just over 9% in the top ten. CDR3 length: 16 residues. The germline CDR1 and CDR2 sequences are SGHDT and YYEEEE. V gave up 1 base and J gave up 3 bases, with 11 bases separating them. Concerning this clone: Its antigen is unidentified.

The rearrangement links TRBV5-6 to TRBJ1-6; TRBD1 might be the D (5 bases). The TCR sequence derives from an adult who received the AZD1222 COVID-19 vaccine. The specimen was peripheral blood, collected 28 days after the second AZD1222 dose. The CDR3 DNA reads TGTGCCAGCAGCTTGCAGGGAGAAGACTATAATTCACCCCTCCACTTT. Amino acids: CASSLQGEDYNSPLHF. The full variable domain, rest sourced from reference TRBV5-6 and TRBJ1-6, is DAGVTQSPTHLIKTRGQQVTLRCSPKSGHDTVSWYQQALGQGPQFIFQYYEEEERQRGNFPDRFSGHQFPNYSSELNVNALLLGDSALYLCASSLQGEDYNSPLHFGNGTRLTVT.